Shown below are 9 T cell receptor beta chains from a single sample sequenced in a study of blood T cell repertoires in COVID-19. Libraries were prepared by immunoSEQ multiplex PCR; TCRdb keeps only in-frame clonotypes and omits some of them. This table has 70,000 to 95,000 clones, approximately 90% appearing once. The sequenced material came from peripheral blood. These receptors were taken from a man between 65 and 79 years old with active or convalescent COVID-19.

The chain carries TRBV6-2 or TRBV6-3 and TRBJ2-7, with 12 bases lining up with TRBD2. Germline-derived CDR1 and CDR2 are MNHEY and SVGEGT. This CDR3 comprises 18 residues. The ends lost 4 bases at V and 0 bases at J; junction bases unmatched: 10. The chain's CDR3 is CASSSERTSGRPSYEQYF. Here the CDR3 DNA reads TGTGCCAGCAGTTCCGAAAGAACTAGCGGGAGGCCCTCCTACGAGCAGTACTTC.

This chain uses TRBV28 with TRBJ1-6; D remains unclear. The germline CDR1 and CDR2 sequences are MDHEN and SYDVKM. The germline V and J ends were trimmed by 7 bases and 9 bases, with 16 bases remaining between them. The CDR3 is 14 residues long. For the CDR3, the DNA is TGTGCCAGCACCACTTCGGCGGGAGTTTCACCCCTCCACTTT. This gives the protein CASTTSAGVSPLHF.

V and J are TRBV7-2 and TRBJ2-2; TRBD2 aligns across 10 bases. Germline CDR1 SGHTA, CDR2 FQGNSA. The length of the CDR3 is 15 residues. The junction had 12 bases not matched to a gene; V was cut back by 2 bases and J by 15 bases. As DNA, the CDR3 is TGTGCCAGCAGCTTATCCCTCACTAGCGGGATAGTGTTGTTTTTT. Its protein is CASSLSLTSGIVLFF.

This chain joins TRBV6-5 and TRBJ1-5, with D uncertain. The CDR3 loop spans 15 amino acids. The V and J ends lost 2 bases and 6 bases respectively, with 14 bases between them. CDR1 is MNHEY, CDR2 SVGAGI, per germline. The chain's CDR3 is CASSYGHPGTQPQHF. DNA for the CDR3: TGTGCCAGCAGTTACGGGCATCCCGGAACTCAGCCCCAGCATTTT.

The chain carries TRBV24-1 and TRBJ2-1, with 11 positions matching TRBD1. Germline-derived CDR1 and CDR2 are KGHDR and SFDVKD. V dropped 1 base and J dropped 4; count of bases not matched to a gene: 17. This CDR3 spans 21 amino acids. The CDR3 DNA sequence: TGTGCCACCAGTGATTTCACGTCGGGACAGGGGGTATCAACCGGGTACAATGAGCAGTTCTTC. Amino acids: CATSDFTSGQGVSTGYNEQFF.

The sample holds one count of this clone. This rearrangement joins TRBV5-1 to TRBJ2-1, with 8 bases aligning to TRBD2. The CDR3 length is 15 residues. CDR1 is SGHRS and CDR2 is YFSETQ in the germline V gene. The V and J ends lost 3 bases and 0 bases, in that order; junction bases with no gene match: 2. CDR3 sequence (DNA): TGCGCCAGCAGCTCCGGGACTAGCTCCTACAATGAGCAGTTCTTC. Residues: CASSSGTSSYNEQFF. Together with reference TRBV5-1 and TRBJ2-1, the CDR3 gives the full variable domain: KAGVTQTPRYLIKTRGQQVTLSCSPISGHRSVSWYQQTPGQGLQFLFEYFSETQRNKGNFPGRFSGRQFSNSRSEMNVSTLELGDSALYLCASSSGTSSYNEQFFGPGTRLTVL.

This chain connects TRBV18 to TRBJ2-3, with D possibly being TRBD2 (6 bases). Between the trimmed V and J ends, which lost 1 base and 2 bases, there was a span of 13 bases. CDR1 is KGHSH, CDR2 LQKENI, per germline. The CDR3 extends over 16 amino acids. The CDR3 bases are TGTGCCAGCTCACCACTGCCTAGCGAGTACACAGATACGCAGTATTTT. Translating gives CASSPLPSEYTDTQYF.

The rearrangement uses TRBV6-4 and TRBJ1-2, with TRBD1 matching over 8 bases. The CDR3 has 17 amino acids. Trimming at V came to 5 bases and at J to 1 base, leaving 12 bases not matched to a gene. Germline V gene sequence: CDR1 MRHNA, CDR2 SNTAGT. The CDR3 DNA follows: TGTGCCAGCAGTCCCGGACAGGGCCAGCAACTTAACTATGGCTACACCTTC. It yields the protein CASSPGQGQQLNYGYTF.

CDR3 region: CASSSGTSGGTYNEQFF. CDR3 sequence (DNA): TGTGCCAGCAGCTCCGGGACTAGCGGAGGGACCTACAATGAGCAGTTCTTC. V is TRBV5-4 and J is TRBJ2-1; 11 bases map to TRBD2. The V gene's germline CDR1 is SGHNT and CDR2 YYREEE (reference sequence). The CDR3 consists of 17 residues. The J segment lost 2 bases and the V segment lost 3 bases, leaving 7 bases of the junction unmatched.